A selection of T cell receptor beta chains follows, all from one sample in a study of blood T cell repertoires in COVID-19. Using immunoSEQ multiplex PCR, the repertoire was profiled, and TCRdb retains in-frame clones only, with some absent. The sample has 120,000 or so clones, roughly 82% seen once. Sequenced: peripheral blood. The source of these receptors is a human donor in a cohort sampled during active COVID-19. CDR3s include the opening cysteine and the closing phenylalanine or tryptophan. Clone size is given for some rows only: seen once, a few or many times, or a class if the clone is expanded.

TRBV5-6	TRBJ2-2	NA	CASSFDRSGELFF
TRBV7-2	TRBJ2-3	NA	CASSLVGGGRADTQYF
TRBV6-1	TRBJ2-7	NA	CASSEAHRGYEQYF
TRBV6-5	TRBJ2-7	NA	CASRLTGGPDEQYF
TRBV7-8	TRBJ1-3	few	CASSPTQGGYSGNTIYF
TRBV2	TRBJ1-1	NA	CASTTGGAGVVNTEAFF
TRBV6-5	TRBJ1-2	NA	CASSYWQEGPGYTF
TRBV28	TRBJ2-4	NA	CASTPGQAPKAYF
TRBV9	TRBJ1-3	NA	CASSVTDSHSGNTIYF
TRBV3-1/TRBV3-2	TRBJ2-1	NA	CASSQEIAGGSFGEQFF
TRBV6-2/TRBV6-3	TRBJ2-2	NA	CASSLLSPGLAGLTGELFF
TRBV10-3	TRBJ1-5	NA	CAIRTGPGQPQHF
TRBV6-2/TRBV6-3	TRBJ1-1	NA	CASSYPTGGSRNTEAFF
TRBV6-5	TRBJ1-2	NA	CASREQYGYTF
TRBV3-1/TRBV3-2	TRBJ1-2	NA	CASSQGGQGNYGYTF
TRBV28	TRBJ1-5	few	CASSLWERPQHF
TRBV5-1	TRBJ2-7	NA	CASSSLGTEQYF
TRBV20-1	TRBJ1-2	NA	CSAAQGPGYTF